This T cell receptor beta chain was profiled in a study of blood T cells in healthy people across ages. Overall study findings and caveats: One million T cells yielded diversity estimates that were considered underestimates.

Sample-barcoded 5' priming and a J-beta primer mix drove a second PCR of roughly 6 to 12 cycles. TCRdb itself ran the 5' RACE reads through MiXCR, one entry per CDR3 protein. The sample lists approximately 1,000,000 distinct CDR3 sequences, less than 50% occurring once. To note about this clonotype: Its specificity is unknown.

With 6 bases removed from V and 0 bases from J, the gap between germline ends came to 18 bases. CDR1 is DFQATT and CDR2 is SNEGSKA in the germline V gene (reference sequence). CDR3 length equals 15 residues. V is TRBV20-1 and J is TRBJ2-7; D possibly corresponds to TRBD2 (7 bases). The TCR comes from a woman in her fifties or sixties in good health. Sequenced: blood. CDR3 DNA: TGCAGTGCAGGGGGGTGGGCGGGGGACTCCTACGAGCAGTACTTC. Its translation: CSAGGWAGDSYEQYF.